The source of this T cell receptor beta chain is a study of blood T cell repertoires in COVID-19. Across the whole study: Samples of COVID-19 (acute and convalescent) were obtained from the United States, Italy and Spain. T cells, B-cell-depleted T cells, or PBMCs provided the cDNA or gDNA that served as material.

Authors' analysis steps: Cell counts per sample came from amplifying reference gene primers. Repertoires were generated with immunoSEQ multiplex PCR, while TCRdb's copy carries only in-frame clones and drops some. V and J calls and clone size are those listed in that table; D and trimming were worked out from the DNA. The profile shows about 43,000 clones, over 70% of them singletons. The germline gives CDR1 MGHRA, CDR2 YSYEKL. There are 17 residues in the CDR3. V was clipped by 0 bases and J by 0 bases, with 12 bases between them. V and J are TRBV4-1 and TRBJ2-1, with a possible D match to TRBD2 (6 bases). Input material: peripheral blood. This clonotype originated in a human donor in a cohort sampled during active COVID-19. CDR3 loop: CASSQEGRLDSYNEQFF. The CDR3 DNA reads TGCGCCAGCAGCCAAGAGGGGAGACTAGACTCCTACAATGAGCAGTTCTTC.